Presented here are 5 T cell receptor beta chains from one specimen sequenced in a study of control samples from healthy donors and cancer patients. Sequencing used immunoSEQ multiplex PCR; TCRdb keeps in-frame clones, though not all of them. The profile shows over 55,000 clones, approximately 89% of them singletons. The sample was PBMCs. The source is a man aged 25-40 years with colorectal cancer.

CDR3 in DNA: TGCGCCAGCAGCCAAGGGGGGGGATCCTCCCATGCGGAAGCTTTCTTT. Residues: CASSQGGGSSHAEAFF. This chain links TRBV4-1 with TRBJ1-1; possible D gene TRBD1, 5 bases. In germline, CDR1 is MGHRA, CDR2 YSYEKL. Deletions cut 1 base from V and 8 bases from J, with 20 bases between. There are 16 residues in the CDR3.

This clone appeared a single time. The CDR3 bases are TGTGCCAGCAGCCATACTCCGACAGGGACTAGCTCCTACAATGAGCAGTTCTTC. Protein: CASSHTPTGTSSYNEQFF. The V and J genes are TRBV7-2 and TRBJ2-1; TRBD2 is a possible D gene (8 bases). The CDR3 contains 18 residues. Trimming pared 5 bases from V and 0 bases from J, leaving 20 bases between. Germline V gene data show CDR1 as SGHTA and CDR2 as FQGNSA.

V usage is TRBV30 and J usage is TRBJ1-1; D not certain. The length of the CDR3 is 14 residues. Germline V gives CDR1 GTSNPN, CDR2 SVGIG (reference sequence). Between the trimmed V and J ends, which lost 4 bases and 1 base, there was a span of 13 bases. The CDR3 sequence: CAWMNPFANTEAFF. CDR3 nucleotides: TGTGCCTGGATGAATCCTTTTGCGAACACTGAAGCTTTCTTT.

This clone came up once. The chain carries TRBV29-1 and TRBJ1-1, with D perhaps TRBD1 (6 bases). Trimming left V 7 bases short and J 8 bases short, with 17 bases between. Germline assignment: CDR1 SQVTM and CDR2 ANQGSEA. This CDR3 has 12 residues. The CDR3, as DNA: TGCAGCGCCGGGACACCGATATTGGAAGCTTTCTTT. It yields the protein CSAGTPILEAFF.

The chain's CDR3 is CASSPGRGYEQYV. CDR3 sequence (DNA): TGTGCCAGCAGCCCGGGCCGGGGCTACGAGCAGTACGTC. The chain is built from TRBV5-6 and TRBJ2-7; D is possibly TRBD2 (5 bases). The CDR3 contains 13 residues. V gave up 4 bases and J gave up 3 bases, with 11 bases separating them. Germline CDR1 is SGHDT and CDR2 is YYEEEE.